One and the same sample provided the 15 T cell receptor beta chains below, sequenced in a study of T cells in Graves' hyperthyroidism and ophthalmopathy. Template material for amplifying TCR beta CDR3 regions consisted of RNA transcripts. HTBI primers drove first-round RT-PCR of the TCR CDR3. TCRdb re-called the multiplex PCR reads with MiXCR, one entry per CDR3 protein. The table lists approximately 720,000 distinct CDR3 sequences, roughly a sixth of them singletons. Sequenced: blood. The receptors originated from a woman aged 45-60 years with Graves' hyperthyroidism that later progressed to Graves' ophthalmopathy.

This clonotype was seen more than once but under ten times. The CDR3 reads CASSYPRGPQETQYF. The CDR3, as DNA: TGTGCCAGCAGTTACCCCAGGGGCCCCCAAGAGACCCAGTACTTC. The chain has TRBV6-5 and TRBJ2-5; the D gene is possibly TRBD1 (6 bases). Germline V CDR1 and CDR2: MNHEY, SVGAGI. The CDR3 has 15 residues. The V gene lost 2 bases and the J gene lost 1 base, with 11 bases spanning the gap.

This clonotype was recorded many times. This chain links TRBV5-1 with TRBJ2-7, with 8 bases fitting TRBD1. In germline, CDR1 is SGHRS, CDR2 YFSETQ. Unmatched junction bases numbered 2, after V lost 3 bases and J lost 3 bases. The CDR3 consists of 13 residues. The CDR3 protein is CASSYGTGYEQYF. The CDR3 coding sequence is TGCGCCAGCAGCTACGGGACAGGCTACGAGCAGTACTTC.

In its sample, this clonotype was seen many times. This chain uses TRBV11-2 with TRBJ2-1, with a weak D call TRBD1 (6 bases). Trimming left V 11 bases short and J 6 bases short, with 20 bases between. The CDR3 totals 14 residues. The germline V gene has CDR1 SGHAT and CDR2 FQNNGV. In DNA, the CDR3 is TGTGCCGTAAGAGGGGACACCCTCCCCAATGAGCAGTTCTTC. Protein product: CAVRGDTLPNEQFF. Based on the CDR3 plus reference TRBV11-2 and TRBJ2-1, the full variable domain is EAGVAQSPRYKIIEKRQSVAFWCNPISGHATLYWYQQILGQGPKLLIQFQNNGVVDDSQLPKDRFSAERLKGVDSTLKIQPAKLEDSAVYLCAVRGDTLPNEQFFGPGTRLTVL.

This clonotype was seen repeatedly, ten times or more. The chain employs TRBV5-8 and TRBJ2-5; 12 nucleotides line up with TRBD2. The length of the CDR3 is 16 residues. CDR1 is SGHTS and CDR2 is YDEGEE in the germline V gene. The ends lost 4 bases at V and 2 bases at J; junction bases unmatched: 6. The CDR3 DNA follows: TGTGCCAGCAGCCTACTACTAGCGGGGGGACAAGAGACCCAGTACTTC. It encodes CASSLLLAGGQETQYF.

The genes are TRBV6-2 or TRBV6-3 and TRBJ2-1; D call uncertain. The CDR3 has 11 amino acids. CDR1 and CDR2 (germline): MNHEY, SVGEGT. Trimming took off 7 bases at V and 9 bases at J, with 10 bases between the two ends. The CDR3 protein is CASKALGEQFF. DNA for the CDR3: TGTGCCAGCAAGGCCCTCGGTGAGCAGTTCTTC.

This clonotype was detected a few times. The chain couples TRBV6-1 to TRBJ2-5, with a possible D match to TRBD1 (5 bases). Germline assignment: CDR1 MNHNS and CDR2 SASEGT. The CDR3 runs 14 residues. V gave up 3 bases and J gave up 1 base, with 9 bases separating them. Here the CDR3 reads CASSDPTVQETQYF. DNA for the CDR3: TGTGCCAGCAGTGACCCGACAGTCCAAGAGACCCAGTACTTC.

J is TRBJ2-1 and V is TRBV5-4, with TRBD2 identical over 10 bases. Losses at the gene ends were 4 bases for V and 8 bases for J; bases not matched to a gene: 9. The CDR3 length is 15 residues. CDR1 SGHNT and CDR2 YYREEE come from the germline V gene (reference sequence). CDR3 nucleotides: TGTGCCAGCAGCAAGACTAGCGGGTCGTGGGATGAGCAGTTCTTC. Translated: CASSKTSGSWDEQFF.

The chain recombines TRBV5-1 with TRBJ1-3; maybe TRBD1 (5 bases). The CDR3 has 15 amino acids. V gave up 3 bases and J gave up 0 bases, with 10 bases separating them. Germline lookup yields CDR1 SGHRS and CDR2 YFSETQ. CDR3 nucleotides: TGCGCCAGCAGCTCGGGACCGAACTCTGGAAACACCATATATTTT. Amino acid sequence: CASSSGPNSGNTIYF.

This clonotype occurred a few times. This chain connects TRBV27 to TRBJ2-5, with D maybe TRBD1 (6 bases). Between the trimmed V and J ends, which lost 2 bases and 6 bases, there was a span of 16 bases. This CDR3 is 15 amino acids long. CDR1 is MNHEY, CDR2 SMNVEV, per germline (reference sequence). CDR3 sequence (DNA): TGTGCCAGCAGTTTAAGGGGTGACAGGACCCAGACCCAGTACTTC. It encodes CASSLRGDRTQTQYF.

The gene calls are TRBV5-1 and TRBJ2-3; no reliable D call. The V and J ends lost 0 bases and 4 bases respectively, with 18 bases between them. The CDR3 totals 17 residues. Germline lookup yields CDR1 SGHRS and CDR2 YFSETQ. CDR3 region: CASSLVRSPRRADTQYF. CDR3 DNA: TGCGCCAGCAGCTTGGTGCGTTCTCCCCGTCGGGCAGATACGCAGTATTTT.

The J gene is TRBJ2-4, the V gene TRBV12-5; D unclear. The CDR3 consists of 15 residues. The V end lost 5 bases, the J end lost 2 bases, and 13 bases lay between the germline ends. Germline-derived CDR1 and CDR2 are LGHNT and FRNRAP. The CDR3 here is CASGAAAPTKNIQYF. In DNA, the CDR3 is TGTGCTAGTGGTGCGGCGGCACCGACCAAAAACATTCAGTACTTC. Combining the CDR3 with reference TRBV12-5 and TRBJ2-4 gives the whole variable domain DARVTQTPRHKVTEMGQEVTMRCQPILGHNTVFWYRQTMMQGLELLAYFRNRAPLDDSGMPKDRFSAEMPDATLATLKIQPSEPRDSAVYFCASGAAAPTKNIQYFGAGTRLSVL.

As DNA, the CDR3 is TGTGCCAGCAGCTTAGCCGACGGAGCTAGGTTCCAAAACATTCAGTACTTC. Encoded protein: CASSLADGARFQNIQYF. The chain employs TRBV7-8 and TRBJ2-4; no clear D. The CDR3 has 17 amino acids. Germline CDR1 and CDR2: SGHVS and FQNEAQ. V gave up 0 bases and J gave up 5 bases, with 17 bases separating them.

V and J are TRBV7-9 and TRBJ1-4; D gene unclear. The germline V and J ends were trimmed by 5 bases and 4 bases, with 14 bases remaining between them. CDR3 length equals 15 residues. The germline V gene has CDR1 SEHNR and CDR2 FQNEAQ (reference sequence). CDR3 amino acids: CASSPMGRSNEKLFF. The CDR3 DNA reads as TGTGCCAGCAGCCCAATGGGCCGGAGTAATGAAAAACTGTTTTTT.

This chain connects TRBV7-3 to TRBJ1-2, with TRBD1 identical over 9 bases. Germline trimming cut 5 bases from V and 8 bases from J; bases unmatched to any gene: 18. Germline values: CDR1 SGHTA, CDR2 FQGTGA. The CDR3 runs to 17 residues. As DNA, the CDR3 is TGTGCCAGCAGCATCAACAGGGGGCTTTCTAGCAGGGAGGGCTACACCTTC. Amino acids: CASSINRGLSSREGYTF.

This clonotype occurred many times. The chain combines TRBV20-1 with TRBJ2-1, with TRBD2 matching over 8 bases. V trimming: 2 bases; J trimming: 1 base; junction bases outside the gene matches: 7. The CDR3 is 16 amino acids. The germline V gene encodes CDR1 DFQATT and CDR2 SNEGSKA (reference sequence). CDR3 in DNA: TGCAGTGCTAGACCCATAACTAGCGGATCCTACAATGAGCAGTTCTTC. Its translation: CSARPITSGSYNEQFF.